The 13 T cell receptor beta chains listed next were all sequenced from one sample in a study of T cell repertoires in ileal Crohn's disease. Some clones are missing from TCRdb's copy, which holds only in-frame ones; the method was immunoSEQ multiplex PCR. The sample carries 3,100 or so clones, about 86% recorded once. Time point defined: neoterminal ileum biopsy at postoperative endoscopy, about 6 months after surgery. The sample taken for sequencing was ileal tissue. The receptors shown here come from an adult with Crohn's disease.

This chain links TRBV2 with TRBJ1-5; 10 nucleotides agree with TRBD1. The junction had 6 bases not matched to a gene; V was cut back by 6 bases and J by 4 bases. Germline-derived CDR1 and CDR2 are SNHLY and FYNNEI. The CDR3 runs 15 residues. This CDR3 reads CASRLTGGENQPQHF. CDR3 sequence (DNA): TGTGCCAGCAGGTTGACAGGGGGCGAGAATCAGCCCCAGCATTTT.

The rearrangement uses TRBV6-1 and TRBJ1-1, with D perhaps TRBD1 (6 bases). Germline CDR1 MNHNS, CDR2 SASEGT. The CDR3 covers 15 residues. V was shortened by 2 bases and J by 4 bases, with 14 bases between the two germline ends. The CDR3 region is CASSEFEGGVTEAFF. The CDR3 DNA follows: TGTGCCAGCAGTGAATTCGAGGGGGGGGTCACTGAAGCTTTCTTT.

This chain joins TRBV19 and TRBJ2-7; 7 bases agree with TRBD2. Trimming removed 5 bases from V and 4 bases from J; junction bases left unmatched: 8. CDR3 length: 14 amino acids. CDR1 and CDR2 from the germline V gene are LNHDA and SQIVND (reference sequence). The CDR3 DNA follows: TGTGCCAGTAGTCCCATGGGGAGGGAGTACGAGCAGTACTTC. The encoded protein is CASSPMGREYEQYF.

This chain links TRBV6-1 with TRBJ2-3; either TRBD1 or TRBD2 may fit D (6 bases each). The germline V and J ends were trimmed by 8 bases and 0 bases, with 21 bases remaining between them. Germline CDR1 reads MNHNS; CDR2 reads SASEGT. There are 17 residues in the CDR3. CDR3 loop: CASCGGRVYLSTDTQYF. CDR3 nucleotides: TGTGCCAGCTGTGGGGGGCGAGTTTATCTGAGCACAGATACGCAGTATTTT.

The V call is TRBV5-1, the J call TRBJ2-2; 8 nucleotides agree with TRBD2. CDR3 length: 15 amino acids. Germline V lookup: CDR1 SGHRS, CDR2 YFSETQ. With 4 bases clipped from V and 4 bases from J, the junction kept 6 bases outside the gene matches. The CDR3 coding sequence is TGCGCCAGCAGCGTGCGGGGGGTCAGCACCGGGGAGCTGTTTTTT. The encoded protein is CASSVRGVSTGELFF.

This clone occurred once. The chain carries TRBV6-5 and TRBJ2-7; possible D gene TRBD1, 8 bases. The germline V gene has CDR1 MNHEY and CDR2 SVGAGI. This CDR3 is built from 14 residues. Trimming left V 6 bases short and J 5 bases short, with 17 bases between. DNA of the CDR3: TGTGCCAGCAGATGGACAGGGAGGGGAAACGAGCAGTACTTC. This translates into CASRWTGRGNEQYF.

V gene TRBV27 combines with J gene TRBJ2-7; TRBD1 or TRBD2 may be the D gene (6 bases each). Trimming cost V 6 bases and J 2 bases, with 17 bases left between them. Looked up from germline, CDR1 is MNHEY and CDR2 is SMNVEV (reference sequence). The CDR3 sequence is 15 residues long. CDR3 DNA sequence: TGTGCCAGCAGCGCCCGGGGGCTTCATGCCTACGAGCAGTACTTC. It is translated as CASSARGLHAYEQYF.

The rearrangement uses TRBV2 and TRBJ2-1; weak D call: TRBD2 (6 bases). The V end was cut by 10 bases, the J end by 0 bases, with 10 bases between. The CDR3 runs to 13 residues. Per the germline V gene, CDR1 is SNHLY and CDR2 is FYNNEI. The CDR3 DNA sequence: TGTGCCACGAGGGGAGGCTCCTACAATGAGCAGTTCTTC. Its translation is CATRGGSYNEQFF.

This clone has only one observation. The chain couples TRBV7-9 to TRBJ1-2; D gene uncertain. Trimming cost V 0 bases and J 5 bases, with 19 bases left between them. Per the germline V gene, CDR1 is SEHNR and CDR2 is FQNEAQ (reference sequence). The CDR3 runs to 17 residues. CDR3 coding DNA: TGTGCCAGCAGCTTAGCGGCCCACAGCCCAAACTTGTATGGCTACACCTTC. Translating it yields CASSLAAHSPNLYGYTF. Complete variable domain (other parts from reference TRBV7-9 and TRBJ1-2): DTGVSQNPRHKITKRGQNVTFRCDPISEHNRLYWYRQTLGQGPEFLTYFQNEAQLEKSRLLSDRFSAERPKGSFSTLEIQRTEQGDSAMYLCASSLAAHSPNLYGYTFGSGTRLTVV.

The chain carries TRBV10-3 and TRBJ2-7; 14 nucleotides line up with TRBD2. This CDR3 has 16 residues. Germline trimming cut 5 bases from V and 1 base from J; bases unmatched to any gene: 4. CDR1 is ENHRY and CDR2 is SYGVKD in the germline V gene. The CDR3 sequence: CAISPTSGGGSYEQYF. CDR3 coding DNA: TGTGCCATCAGTCCGACTAGCGGGGGGGGATCCTACGAGCAGTACTTC.

In this sample, this clone turned up a few times. The chain links TRBV7-3 to TRBJ1-1; D gene uncertain. Germline assignment: CDR1 SGHTA and CDR2 FQGTGA. This CDR3 region has 12 residues. The ends were cut back, 3 bases at V and 1 base at J, with 3 bases in the middle. The CDR3 DNA sequence: TGTGCCAGCAGCTTCGGGAACACTGAAGCTTTCTTT. It yields the protein CASSFGNTEAFF.

The rearrangement joins TRBV6-1 to TRBJ2-1; D gene ambiguous. From germline, CDR1 is MNHNS and CDR2 SASEGT. This CDR3 is 14 amino acids long. The V and J ends lost 6 bases and 0 bases respectively, with 9 bases between them. The CDR3 coding sequence is TGTGCCAGCAGAGAACATACCTCCTACAATGAGCAGTTCTTC. Protein: CASREHTSYNEQFF.

This chain joins TRBV15 and TRBJ2-5, with D tentatively TRBD2 (6 bases). This CDR3 comprises 14 residues. The V and J ends lost 8 bases and 2 bases respectively, with 15 bases between them. Germline-derived CDR1 and CDR2 are LNHNV and YYDKDF (reference sequence). The DNA of the CDR3 is TGTGCCACCGCCGGTCGGCGGGGACAAGAGACCCAGTACTTC. This sequence encodes CATAGRRGQETQYF.